A single sample is the source of the 3 T cell receptor beta chains below, sequenced in a study of blood T cell repertoires in COVID-19. Only in-frame clones appear in the TCRdb table, and some are missing; sequencing was by immunoSEQ multiplex PCR. The sample has approximately 250,000 clones, 88% seen once. Input material: PBMCs or T cells enriched from blood (not recorded which). These receptors came from a woman in her 30s who had recovered from COVID-19.

The chain joins TRBV7-2 to TRBJ1-5, with D maybe TRBD1 (5 bases). The CDR3 runs 13 residues. V was cut by 8 bases and J by 7 bases, with 15 bases left in between. Per the germline V gene, CDR1 is SGHTA and CDR2 is FQGNSA. The CDR3, as DNA: TGTGCCAGCGGTGTCCAGGGTGACCAGCCCCAGCATTTT. It codes for CASGVQGDQPQHF.

This chain uses TRBV15 with TRBJ1-1, with D maybe TRBD1 (6 bases). Germline CDR1 and CDR2: LNHNV and YYDKDF (reference sequence). Trimming cost V 0 bases and J 1 base, with 12 bases left between them. The CDR3 spans 16 residues. The CDR3 coding sequence is TGTGCCACCAGCAGAGATGAAGGGGGAACGAACACTGAAGCTTTCTTT. Translated: CATSRDEGGTNTEAFF. Together with reference TRBV15 and TRBJ1-1, the CDR3 gives the full variable domain: DAMVIQNPRYQVTQFGKPVTLSCSQTLNHNVMYWYQQKSSQAPKLLFHYYDKDFNNEADTPDNFQSRRPNTSFCFLDIRSPGLGDTAMYLCATSRDEGGTNTEAFFGQGTRLTVV.

The chain links TRBV19 to TRBJ2-6, with a possible D match to TRBD2 (5 bases). Germline CDR1 LNHDA, CDR2 SQIVND (reference sequence). CDR3 length equals 15 residues. V was cut by 6 bases and J by 2 bases, with 11 bases left in between. The CDR3 DNA sequence: TGTGCCAGTAGCCAAGGAGGAACTGGGGCCAACGTCCTGACTTTC. Translated, it gives CASSQGGTGANVLTF.